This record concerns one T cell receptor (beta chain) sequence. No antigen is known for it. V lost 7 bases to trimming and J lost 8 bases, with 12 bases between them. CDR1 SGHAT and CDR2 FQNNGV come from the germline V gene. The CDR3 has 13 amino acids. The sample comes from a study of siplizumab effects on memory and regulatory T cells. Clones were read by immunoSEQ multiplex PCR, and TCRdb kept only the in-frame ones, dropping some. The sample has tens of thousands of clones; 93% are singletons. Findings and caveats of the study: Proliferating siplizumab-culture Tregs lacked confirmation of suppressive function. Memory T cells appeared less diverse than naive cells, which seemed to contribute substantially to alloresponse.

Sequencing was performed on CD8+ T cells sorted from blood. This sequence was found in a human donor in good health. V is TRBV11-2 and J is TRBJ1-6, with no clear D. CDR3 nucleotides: TGTGCCAGCAACCCAACCGCCGATTCACCCCTCCACTTT. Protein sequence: CASNPTADSPLHF.